The 11 T cell receptor beta chains presented below share a single source sample, sequenced in a study of blood T cell repertoires in COVID-19. Assay used: immunoSEQ multiplex PCR; TCRdb lists only in-frame clones, some missing. The data show approximately 96,000 clones, around 85% seen once. Sequencing used peripheral blood. These receptors were obtained from an elderly woman with acute or convalescent COVID-19.

Only one count was recorded for this clone. This chain joins TRBV4-3 and TRBJ2-7; possibly TRBD1 for D (5 bases). V was trimmed by 1 base and J by 2 bases, leaving 12 bases between them. Per germline, CDR1 LGHNA and CDR2 YSLEER. This CDR3 has 15 residues. CDR3 loop: CASSQGAGRTYEQYF. The CDR3 DNA reads TGCGCCAGCAGCCAAGGGGCAGGGCGAACCTACGAGCAGTACTTC.

V gene TRBV28 combines with J gene TRBJ2-2, with 8 bases matching TRBD2. V lost 5 bases and J lost 4; bases outside the gene matches: 3. Germline CDR1 is MDHEN and CDR2 is SYDVKM. The CDR3 is made up of 14 amino acids. The DNA of the CDR3 is TGTGCCAGCAGTCGGGGGGGCGTCACCGGGGAGCTGTTTTTT. This translates into CASSRGGVTGELFF.

This rearrangement joins TRBV5-1 to TRBJ2-3; 8 bases match TRBD2. The V gene end was trimmed by 1 base and the J gene end by 4 bases; junction bases not matched to a gene: 2. The CDR3 totals 14 residues. Germline assignment: CDR1 SGHRS and CDR2 YFSETQ. CDR3 loop: CASSLRREADTQYF. The CDR3 coding sequence is TGCGCCAGCAGCTTGAGGCGGGAGGCAGATACGCAGTATTTT.

The chain joins TRBV28 to TRBJ1-1; 7 nucleotides agree with TRBD1. CDR1 is MDHEN and CDR2 is SYDVKM in the germline V gene. CDR3 length: 17 residues. The V segment lost 7 bases and the J segment 0 bases; nucleotides outside the gene matches: 14. The CDR3 loop reads CASNPTGRGNMNTEAFF. The CDR3 coding sequence is TGTGCCAGCAACCCGACAGGGAGAGGGAACATGAACACTGAAGCTTTCTTT.

The V call is TRBV2, the J call TRBJ2-1; 9 positions agree with TRBD2. Unmatched junction bases numbered 7, after V lost 5 bases and J lost 5 bases. The CDR3 extends over 15 amino acids. Germline assignment: CDR1 SNHLY and CDR2 FYNNEI. CDR3 amino acids: CASSRGGGKDNEQFF. The CDR3 coding sequence is TGTGCCAGCAGTCGCGGGGGGGGGAAAGACAATGAGCAGTTCTTC.

V is TRBV28 and J is TRBJ1-5; a possible D gene is TRBD1 (6 bases). The V gene's germline CDR1 is MDHEN and CDR2 SYDVKM. Trimming removed 4 bases at V and 0 bases at J, with 31 bases between. The CDR3 spans 22 residues. This chain's CDR3 is CASSSIHATGRGLYDSNQPQHF. The CDR3 DNA follows: TGTGCCAGCAGTTCCATCCACGCTACGGGCAGGGGCCTTTATGATAGCAATCAGCCCCAGCATTTT.

The chain employs TRBV4-3 and TRBJ2-1, with 9 bases that match TRBD2. The CDR3 loop spans 18 amino acids. Germline V gene lookup returns CDR1 LGHNA and CDR2 YSLEER. The junction had 9 bases not matched to a gene; V was cut back by 3 bases and J by 0 bases. The CDR3: CASSQTRAGGRSYNEQFF. CDR3 in DNA: TGCGCCAGCAGCCAGACGCGAGCGGGGGGCCGCTCCTACAATGAGCAGTTCTTC.

The chain is built from TRBV7-9 and TRBJ2-1; D gene ambiguous. Germline V gene sequence: CDR1 SEHNR, CDR2 FQNEAQ (reference sequence). The V end was cut by 5 bases, the J end by 4 bases, with 12 bases between. The CDR3 length is 14 residues. The CDR3 DNA is TGTGCCAGCAGCCTGGCCCAGATTTACAATGAGCAGTTCTTC. It yields the protein CASSLAQIYNEQFF.

Worth noting for this clone: No conserved phenylalanine or tryptophan ends this CDR3, so it is likely a read error. The limits of the CDR3 on the DNA are not certain, so only TCRdb's listed CDR3 is given. The chain uses TRBV2 and TRBJ2-3; the table gives TRBD2 as D, unverified against the DNA. The CDR3 region is 13 residues in length, termini included. Germline CDR1 SNHLY, CDR2 FYNNEI. CDR3 protein: CASSEADSVPPVL.

J is TRBJ1-1 and V is TRBV19; tentatively, D is TRBD1 (5 bases). CDR1 LNHDA and CDR2 SQIVND come from the germline V gene (reference sequence). V lost 3 bases and J 2 bases, leaving 10 bases between the germline ends. The CDR3 covers 14 residues. As DNA, the CDR3 is TGTGCCAGTAGTATGGAGACAGTCAACACTGAAGCTTTCTTT. Its translation: CASSMETVNTEAFF.

This chain joins TRBV11-3 and TRBJ1-6, with 7 bases identical to TRBD1. Germline V gene lookup returns CDR1 SGHNT and CDR2 YENEEA. The CDR3 contains 12 residues. Trimming cost V 5 bases and J 9 bases; bases outside gene matches: 1. For the CDR3, the DNA is TGTGCCAGCAGCCGACAGGGTTCACCCCTCCACTTT. Translated: CASSRQGSPLHF.